This record concerns one TCR beta chain sequence. As yet, its antigen is unknown. The CDR3 sequence is 15 residues long. The junction had 3 bases not matched to a gene; V was cut back by 7 bases and J by 2 bases. Germline V gene sequence: CDR1 LNHDA, CDR2 SQIVND (reference sequence). TCRdb's table, derived via immunoSEQ multiplex PCR, lists solely in-frame clones and lacks some. The data show some 150,000 clones, approximately 88% seen once. The data stem from a study of cytomegalovirus exposure and HLA in healthy donors. Study-wide points: Researchers counted some 150 TCR beta chains as cytomegalovirus-associated. The authors confirmed in vitro that three CMV-associated chains were specific for CMV antigens.

V usage is TRBV19 and J usage is TRBJ2-6, with TRBD1 matching over 9 bases. The source is a woman between 18 and 29 years old in good health and CMV-seropositive. Sequencing used PBMCs. For the CDR3, the DNA is TGTGCCAGTAAACAGGGGGCGCCTGGGGCCAACGTCCTGACTTTC. Amino acid sequence: CASKQGAPGANVLTF.